The clone carrying this T cell receptor (beta chain) has at least ten counts. The data originate from a study of low-dose radiotherapy and immunotherapy resistance in tumors. Overall study: Every two weeks, the protocol called for intravenous cyclophosphamide at 200 mg/m2. It was given one day before each radiation and immunotherapy administration.

V gave up 3 bases and J gave up 4 bases, with 16 bases separating them. The CDR3 runs to 16 residues. Germline V gene sequence: CDR1 MNHEY, CDR2 SMNVEV (reference sequence). Covering alpha and beta chains, TRAV- and TRBV-specific primers were used for the first-strand cDNA. Using a constant-region primer together with a V-primer adapter, TCRs were subjected to about 20 PCR cycles of amplification. MiXCR, run by TCRdb on the reads, gives a single entry per CDR3 protein. The table records some 100,000 distinct CDR3 sequences, 20% to 25% of them present only once. Time point reported: after trial treatment. Treatment noted: LDRT plus nivolumab, ipilimumab, low-dose cyclophosphamide and aspirin (RACIN trial). Treatment of the donors consisted of nivolumab and ipilimumab (plus aspirin, low-dose cyclophosphamide and low-dose radiotherapy).

Sequencing was performed on PBMCs, taken after low-dose radiotherapy plus immunotherapy. V usage is TRBV27 and J usage is TRBJ2-1; D may be TRBD1 (5 bases). The sequence was collected from a female donor with ovarian cancer. CDR3: CASSFLRQNKYNEQFF. CDR3 coding DNA: TGTGCCAGCAGTTTCCTGCGACAGAACAAGTACAATGAGCAGTTCTTC.